The clone carrying this TCR beta chain has only one observation. Trimming at V came to 0 bases and at J to 6 bases, leaving 3 bases not matched to a gene. Per germline, CDR1 SGHTS and CDR2 YDEGEE. The CDR3 consists of 14 residues. The table came from immunoSEQ multiplex PCR; TCRdb's copy has only in-frame clones and leaves some out. The data contain 65,000 or so clones, roughly 77% of them singletons. The data originate from a study of blood T cell repertoires in COVID-19. V and J are TRBV5-8 and TRBJ1-5; 7 nucleotides agree with TRBD1. Sequenced: peripheral blood. The origin of this receptor is a man older than 75 with acute or convalescent COVID-19. The CDR3 is CASSLGQGVQPQHF. Written as DNA, the CDR3 is TGTGCCAGCAGCTTGGGGCAGGGGGTTCAGCCCCAGCATTTT.